The 8 T cell receptor beta chains in this list originate from one sample, sequenced in a study of OX40 agonist ivuxolimab in advanced cancers. Assay used: immunoSEQ multiplex PCR; TCRdb lists only in-frame clones, some missing. This sample carries about 49,000 clones, 85% of them seen once, and the ten largest clones take about a fifth. This specimen was CD4+ or CD8+ T cells sorted from blood, taken in a trial of the OX40 agonist ivuxolimab. All receptors derive from an adult with an advanced solid tumor such as melanoma, head and neck, liver or kidney cancer.

V usage is TRBV9 and J usage is TRBJ1-4; 7 nucleotides line up with TRBD1. With V trimmed by 0 bases and J by 7 bases, 6 bases remained unmatched. Germline V lookup: CDR1 SGDLS, CDR2 YYNGEE. This CDR3 region has 15 residues. CDR3 bases: TGTGCCAGCAGCGTAGGAGGGACAGTTCGTGAAAAACTGTTTTTT. Translated, it gives CASSVGGTVREKLFF.

The CDR3 spells CASSLAGGRLGANVLTF. DNA of the CDR3: TGTGCCAGCAGCTTGGCAGGGGGCCGTCTTGGGGCCAACGTCCTGACTTTC. This chain joins TRBV5-8 and TRBJ2-6; 8 nucleotides match TRBD1. J gave up 3 bases and V 0 bases, and 5 bases lay outside the gene matches. The germline CDR1 and CDR2 sequences are SGHTS and YDEGEE. CDR3 length equals 17 residues.

The chain uses TRBV28 and TRBJ1-1; a possible D gene is TRBD1 (6 bases). CDR3 length: 16 amino acids. Between the trimmed V and J ends, which lost 2 bases and 0 bases, there was a span of 13 bases. In germline, CDR1 is MDHEN, CDR2 SYDVKM. Written as DNA, the CDR3 is TGTGCCAGCAGTTTAAAAGGGGGATTCATGAACACTGAAGCTTTCTTT. Translating it yields CASSLKGGFMNTEAFF.

This clone was seen only a few times. This chain uses TRBV7-9 with TRBJ2-5; D is unresolved. Germline V gene lookup returns CDR1 SEHNR and CDR2 FQNEAQ (reference sequence). The V end was cut by 2 bases, the J end by 7 bases, with 14 bases between. The CDR3 totals 14 residues. CDR3 sequence reads: CASSLSQWGGTQYF. The CDR3 region has the DNA TGTGCCAGCAGCTTATCGCAGTGGGGTGGGACCCAGTACTTC. The variable domain in full, with the rest retrieved from reference TRBV7-9 and TRBJ2-5, is DTGVSQNPRHKITKRGQNVTFRCDPISEHNRLYWYRQTLGQGPEFLTYFQNEAQLEKSRLLSDRFSAERPKGSFSTLEIQRTEQGDSAMYLCASSLSQWGGTQYFGPGTRLLVL.

This chain uses TRBV19 with TRBJ2-2; D is possibly TRBD2 (6 bases). There are 14 residues in the CDR3. V shed 5 bases and J shed 5 bases, with 12 bases lying between them. The germline CDR1 and CDR2 sequences are LNHDA and SQIVND (reference sequence). The CDR3 DNA reads TGTGCCAGTAGTCACCGGGGGTGGACCGGGGAGCTGTTTTTT. It yields the protein CASSHRGWTGELFF.

This clone was seen a handful of times. This chain links TRBV6-6 with TRBJ2-1; unclear D gene. The CDR3 covers 11 residues. CDR1 and CDR2 (germline): MNHNY, SVGAGI (reference sequence). Trimming shortened V by 5 bases and J by 8 bases, and 7 bases separated the two germline ends. This CDR3 is CASSPSDEQFF. CDR3 nucleotides: TGTGCCAGCAGTCCCTCCGATGAGCAGTTCTTC.

The rearrangement uses TRBV10-2 and TRBJ2-3, with a weak D call TRBD1 (6 bases). Germline V gives CDR1 WSHSY, CDR2 SAAADI. The CDR3 is 12 amino acids. The V and J ends lost 7 bases and 3 bases respectively, with 8 bases between them. The CDR3 DNA follows: TGCGCCAGCAACAGGGAAACAGATACGCAGTATTTT. Protein sequence: CASNRETDTQYF.

DNA of the CDR3: TGCGCCAGCAGTGACACGACAGGGGGCGACGACCAGCCCCAGCATTTT. Protein: CASSDTTGGDDQPQHF. This chain links TRBV10-1 with TRBJ1-5, with 10 bases that match TRBD1. CDR3 length equals 16 residues. With 3 bases clipped from V and 7 bases from J, the junction kept 9 bases outside the gene matches. Per germline, CDR1 WNHNN and CDR2 SYGVQD (reference sequence).